The source of this T cell receptor (beta chain) is a study of vaccination and CD4 T cells after COVID-19. Study-wide results and limits: With convalescent patients, a median approximately 90% of reactive clones emerged solely after vaccination.

This clonotype was observed a handful of times. Its specificity is not known. As to time point: late sampling 161 to 241 days after vaccination in a few convalescent patients. Treatment of the sample: approximately nine-day PBMC culture with coronavirus spike peptide pools or control peptides (ViraFEST assay). Sequenced with the Oncomine TCR Beta short-read assay was DNA taken from cultured CD4+ T cells. TCRdb called the PCR reads again in MiXCR, with one record for every CDR3 protein. The repertoire holds tens of thousands of distinct CDR3 sequences, with around two fifths as singletons. The V and J ends lost 2 bases and 6 bases, in that order; junction bases with no gene match: 9. Germline V lookup: CDR1 MRHNA, CDR2 SNTAGT. This CDR3 is 16 amino acids long.

The specimen comprised CD4+ T cells from blood, cultured in vitro, sampled about 7 months after SARS-CoV-2 vaccination. This chain connects TRBV6-4 to TRBJ2-1; 8 bases are shared with TRBD2. The source of this sequence is a human donor who had recovered from COVID-19. CDR3 loop: CASSDEAGRGPNEQFF. CDR3 nucleotides: TGTGCCAGCAGTGACGAGGCCGGGAGGGGCCCCAATGAGCAGTTCTTC.